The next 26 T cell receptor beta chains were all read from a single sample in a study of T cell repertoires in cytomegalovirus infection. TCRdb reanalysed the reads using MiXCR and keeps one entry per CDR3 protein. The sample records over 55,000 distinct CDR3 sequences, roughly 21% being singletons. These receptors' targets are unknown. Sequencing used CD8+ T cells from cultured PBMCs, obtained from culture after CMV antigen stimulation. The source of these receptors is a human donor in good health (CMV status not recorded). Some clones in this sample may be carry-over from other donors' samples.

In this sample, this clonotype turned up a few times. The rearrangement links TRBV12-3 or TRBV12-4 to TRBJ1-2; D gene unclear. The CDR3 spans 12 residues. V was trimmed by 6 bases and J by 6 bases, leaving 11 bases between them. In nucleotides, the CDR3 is TGTGCCAGCAGCATTACAATCGATGGCTACACCTTC. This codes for CASSITIDGYTF.

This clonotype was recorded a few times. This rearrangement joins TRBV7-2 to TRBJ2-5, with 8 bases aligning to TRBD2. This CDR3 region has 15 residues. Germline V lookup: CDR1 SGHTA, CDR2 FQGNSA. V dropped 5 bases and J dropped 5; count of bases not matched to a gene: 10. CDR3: CASSRTGGLYETQYF. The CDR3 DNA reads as TGTGCCAGCAGCCGGACGGGGGGGCTTTATGAGACCCAGTACTTC.

Here the CDR3 reads CASSYAIQGAGSPLHF. CDR3 in DNA: TGTGCCAGCAGCTACGCAATACAGGGAGCGGGTTCACCCCTCCACTTT. J is TRBJ1-6 and V is TRBV7-8; D possibly corresponds to TRBD1 (6 bases). V dropped 4 bases and J dropped 9 bases, with 19 bases sitting between them. The CDR3 length is 16 residues. The germline V gene encodes CDR1 SGHVS and CDR2 FQNEAQ.

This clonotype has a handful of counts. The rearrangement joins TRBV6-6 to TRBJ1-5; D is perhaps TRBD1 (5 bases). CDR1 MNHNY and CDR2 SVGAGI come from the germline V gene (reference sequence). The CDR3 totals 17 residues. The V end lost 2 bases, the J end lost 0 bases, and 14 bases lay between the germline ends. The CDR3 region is CASSYEVSGVSNQPQHF. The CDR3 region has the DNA TGTGCCAGCAGTTACGAGGTGTCGGGGGTTAGCAATCAGCCCCAGCATTTT.

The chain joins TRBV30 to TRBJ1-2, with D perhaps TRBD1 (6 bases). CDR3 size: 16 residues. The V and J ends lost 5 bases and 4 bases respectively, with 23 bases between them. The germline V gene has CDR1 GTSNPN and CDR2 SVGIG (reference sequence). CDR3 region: CAWVEYIQGGGYGYTF. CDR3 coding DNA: TGTGCCTGGGTCGAATACATACAGGGAGGGGGCTATGGCTACACCTTC.

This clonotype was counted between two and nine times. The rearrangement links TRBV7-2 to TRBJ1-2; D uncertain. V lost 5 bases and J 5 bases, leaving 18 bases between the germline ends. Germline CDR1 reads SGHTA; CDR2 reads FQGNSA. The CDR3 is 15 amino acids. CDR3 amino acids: CASSQERPIQYGYTF. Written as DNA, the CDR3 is TGTGCCAGCAGCCAAGAACGGCCAATTCAATATGGCTACACCTTC. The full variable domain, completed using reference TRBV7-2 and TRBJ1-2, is GAGVSQSPSNKVTEKGKDVELRCDPISGHTALYWYRQSLGQGLEFLIYFQGNSAPDKSGLPSDRFSAERTGGSVSTLTIQRTQQEDSAVYLCASSQERPIQYGYTFGSGTRLTVV.

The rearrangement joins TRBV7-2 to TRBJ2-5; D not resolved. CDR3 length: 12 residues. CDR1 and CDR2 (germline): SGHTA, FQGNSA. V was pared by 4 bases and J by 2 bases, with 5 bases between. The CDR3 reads CASSSFQETQYF. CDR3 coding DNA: TGTGCCAGCAGCTCCTTTCAAGAGACCCAGTACTTC.

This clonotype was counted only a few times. The CDR3 region has the DNA TGTGCCAGCAGCCTCCGGGGACAGGGAGAGAACACTGAAGCTTTCTTT. It codes for CASSLRGQGENTEAFF. This chain uses TRBV7-9 with TRBJ1-1, with 9 bases that match TRBD1. J gave up 1 base and V 5 bases, and 8 bases lay outside the gene matches. Germline V gives CDR1 SEHNR, CDR2 FQNEAQ (reference sequence). The CDR3 is made up of 16 amino acids.

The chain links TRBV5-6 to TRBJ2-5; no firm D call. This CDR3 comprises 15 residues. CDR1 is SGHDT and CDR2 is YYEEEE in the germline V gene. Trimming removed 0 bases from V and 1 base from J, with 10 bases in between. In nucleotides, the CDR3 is TGTGCCAGCAGCTTGGCCGGCAACATCCAAGAGACCCAGTACTTC. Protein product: CASSLAGNIQETQYF.

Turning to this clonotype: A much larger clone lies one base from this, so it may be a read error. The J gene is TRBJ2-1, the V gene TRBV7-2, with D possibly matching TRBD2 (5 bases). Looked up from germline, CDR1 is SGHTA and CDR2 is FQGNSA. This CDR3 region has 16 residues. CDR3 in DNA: TGTGCCTGCAGCTCCTCGGGGAGCCTCACCTACAATGAGCAGTTCTTC. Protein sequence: CACSSSGSLTYNEQFF. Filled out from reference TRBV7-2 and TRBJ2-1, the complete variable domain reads GAGVSQSPSNKVTEKGKDVELRCDPISGHTALYWYRQSLGQGLEFLIYFQGNSAPDKSGLPSDRFSAERTGGSVSTLTIQRTQQEDSAVYLCACSSSGSLTYNEQFFGPGTRLTVL.

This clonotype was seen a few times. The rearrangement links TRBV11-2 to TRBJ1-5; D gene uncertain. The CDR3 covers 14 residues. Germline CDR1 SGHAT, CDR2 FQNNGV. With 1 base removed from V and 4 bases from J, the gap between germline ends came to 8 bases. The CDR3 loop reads CASSLALKNQPQHF. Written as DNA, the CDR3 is TGTGCCAGCAGCTTAGCATTGAAGAATCAGCCCCAGCATTTT.

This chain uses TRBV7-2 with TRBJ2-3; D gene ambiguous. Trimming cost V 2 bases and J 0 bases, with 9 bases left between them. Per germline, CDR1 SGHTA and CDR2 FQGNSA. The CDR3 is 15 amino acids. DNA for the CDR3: TGTGCCAGCAGCTTAATTTTTACTAGCACAGATACGCAGTATTTT. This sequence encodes CASSLIFTSTDTQYF.

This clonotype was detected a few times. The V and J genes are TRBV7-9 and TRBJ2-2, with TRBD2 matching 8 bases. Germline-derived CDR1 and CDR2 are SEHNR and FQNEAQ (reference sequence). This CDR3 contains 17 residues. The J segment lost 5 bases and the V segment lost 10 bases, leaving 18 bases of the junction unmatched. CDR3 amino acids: CATTSLLAVAGTGELFF. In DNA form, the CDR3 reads TGTGCCACTACGAGTTTACTAGCGGTTGCGGGGACCGGGGAGCTGTTTTTT.

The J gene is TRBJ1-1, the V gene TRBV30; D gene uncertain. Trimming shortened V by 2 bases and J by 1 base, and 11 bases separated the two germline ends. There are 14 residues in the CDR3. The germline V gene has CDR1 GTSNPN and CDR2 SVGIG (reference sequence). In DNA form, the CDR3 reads TGTGCCTGGAGTATCCGGAGCGGGAACACTGAAGCTTTCTTT. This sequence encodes CAWSIRSGNTEAFF.

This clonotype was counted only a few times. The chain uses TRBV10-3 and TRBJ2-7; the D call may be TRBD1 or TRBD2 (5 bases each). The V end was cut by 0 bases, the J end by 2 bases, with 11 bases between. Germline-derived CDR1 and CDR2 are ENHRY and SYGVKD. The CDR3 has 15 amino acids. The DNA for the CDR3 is TGTGCCATCAGTGAGTCAGGGACCCTTCCCTACGAGCAGTACTTC. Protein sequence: CAISESGTLPYEQYF.

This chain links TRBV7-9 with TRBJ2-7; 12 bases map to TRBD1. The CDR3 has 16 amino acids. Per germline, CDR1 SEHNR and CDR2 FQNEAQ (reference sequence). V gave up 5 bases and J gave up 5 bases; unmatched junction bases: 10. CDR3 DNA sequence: TGTGCCAGCAGCGGAGGACCGGGACAGGGGGCCGACGAGCAGTACGTC. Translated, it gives CASSGGPGQGADEQYV.

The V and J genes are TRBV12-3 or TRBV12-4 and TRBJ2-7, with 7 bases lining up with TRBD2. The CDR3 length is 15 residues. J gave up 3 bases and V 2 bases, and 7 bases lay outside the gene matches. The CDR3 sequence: CASSLSRGEVYEQYF. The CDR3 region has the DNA TGTGCCAGCAGTTTATCTCGGGGGGAAGTCTACGAGCAGTACTTC.

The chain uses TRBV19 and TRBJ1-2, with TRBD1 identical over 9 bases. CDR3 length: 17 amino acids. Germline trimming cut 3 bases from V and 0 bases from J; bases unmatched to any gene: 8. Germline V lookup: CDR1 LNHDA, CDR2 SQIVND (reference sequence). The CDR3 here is CASSMGQGILANYGYTF. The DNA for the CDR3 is TGTGCCAGTAGTATGGGACAGGGAATACTAGCTAACTATGGCTACACCTTC.

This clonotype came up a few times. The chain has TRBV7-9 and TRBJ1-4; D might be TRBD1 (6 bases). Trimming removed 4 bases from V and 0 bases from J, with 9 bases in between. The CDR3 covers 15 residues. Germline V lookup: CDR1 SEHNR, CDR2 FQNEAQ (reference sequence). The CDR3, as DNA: TGTGCCAGCAGCTCCGCAGGGGCAACTAATGAAAAACTGTTTTTT. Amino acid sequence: CASSSAGATNEKLFF.

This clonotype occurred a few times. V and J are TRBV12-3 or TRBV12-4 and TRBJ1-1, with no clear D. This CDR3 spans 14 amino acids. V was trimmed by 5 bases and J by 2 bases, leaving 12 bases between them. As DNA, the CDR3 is TGTGCCAGCAGTCCGGACGGAATCAACACTGAAGCTTTCTTT. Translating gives CASSPDGINTEAFF.

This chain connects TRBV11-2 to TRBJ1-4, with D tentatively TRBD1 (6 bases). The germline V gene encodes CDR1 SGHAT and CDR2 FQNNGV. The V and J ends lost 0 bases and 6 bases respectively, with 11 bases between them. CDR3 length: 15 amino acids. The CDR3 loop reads CASSLDGTPDEKLFF. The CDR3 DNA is TGTGCCAGCAGCTTAGATGGGACACCCGATGAAAAACTGTTTTTT.

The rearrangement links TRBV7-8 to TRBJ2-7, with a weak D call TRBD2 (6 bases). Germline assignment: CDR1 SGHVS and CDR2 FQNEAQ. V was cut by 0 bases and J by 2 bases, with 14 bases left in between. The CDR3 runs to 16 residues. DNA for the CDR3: TGTGCCAGCAGCTTAGCCGCCGGGACGGGAGCCTACGAGCAGTACTTC. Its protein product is CASSLAAGTGAYEQYF.

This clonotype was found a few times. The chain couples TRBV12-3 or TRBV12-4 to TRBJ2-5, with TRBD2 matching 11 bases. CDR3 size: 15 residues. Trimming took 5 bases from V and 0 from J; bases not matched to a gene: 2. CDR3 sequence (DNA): TGTGCCAGCAGTACACTAGCGGGGGACCAAGAGACCCAGTACTTC. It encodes CASSTLAGDQETQYF.

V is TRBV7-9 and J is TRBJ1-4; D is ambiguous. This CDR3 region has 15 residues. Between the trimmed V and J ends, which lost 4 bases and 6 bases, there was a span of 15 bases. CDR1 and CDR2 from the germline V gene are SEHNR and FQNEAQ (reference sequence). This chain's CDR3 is CASSSYPRADEKLFF. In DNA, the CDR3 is TGTGCCAGCAGCTCCTACCCAAGGGCGGATGAAAAACTGTTTTTT.

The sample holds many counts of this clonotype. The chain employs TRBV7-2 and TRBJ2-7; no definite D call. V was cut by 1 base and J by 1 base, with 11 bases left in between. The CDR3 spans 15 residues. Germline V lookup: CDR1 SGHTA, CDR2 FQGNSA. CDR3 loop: CASSLGLTLSYEQYF. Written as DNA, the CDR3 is TGTGCCAGCAGCTTAGGTTTGACGCTTTCCTACGAGCAGTACTTC. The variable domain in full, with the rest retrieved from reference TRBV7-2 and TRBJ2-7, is GAGVSQSPSNKVTEKGKDVELRCDPISGHTALYWYRQSLGQGLEFLIYFQGNSAPDKSGLPSDRFSAERTGGSVSTLTIQRTQQEDSAVYLCASSLGLTLSYEQYFGPGTRLTVT.

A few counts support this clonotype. The CDR3 sequence is CASSLFLAGSCTDTQYF. The CDR3 DNA reads as TGTGCCAGCAGCTTATTTTTAGCGGGGTCATGCACAGATACGCAGTATTTT. The chain links TRBV7-2 to TRBJ2-3, with 8 bases matching TRBD2. Losses at the gene ends were 2 bases for V and 1 base for J; bases not matched to a gene: 8. Per the germline V gene, CDR1 is SGHTA and CDR2 is FQGNSA. There are 17 residues in the CDR3.